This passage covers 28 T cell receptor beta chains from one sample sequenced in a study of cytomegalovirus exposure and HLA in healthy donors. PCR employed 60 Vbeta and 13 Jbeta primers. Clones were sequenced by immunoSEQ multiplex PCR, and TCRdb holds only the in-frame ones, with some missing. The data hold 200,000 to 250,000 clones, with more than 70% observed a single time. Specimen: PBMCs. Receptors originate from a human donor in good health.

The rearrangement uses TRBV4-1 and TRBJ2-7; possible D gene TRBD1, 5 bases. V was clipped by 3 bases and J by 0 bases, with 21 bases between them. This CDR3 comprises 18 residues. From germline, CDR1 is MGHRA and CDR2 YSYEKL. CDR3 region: CASSQYSGLGSYSYEQYF. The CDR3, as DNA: TGCGCCAGCAGCCAGTATTCAGGGCTCGGTTCCTACTCCTACGAGCAGTACTTC.

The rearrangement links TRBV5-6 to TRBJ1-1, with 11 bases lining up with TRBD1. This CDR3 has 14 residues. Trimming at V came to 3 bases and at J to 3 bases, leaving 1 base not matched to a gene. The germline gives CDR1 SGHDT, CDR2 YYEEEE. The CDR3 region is CASSWGQGDTEAFF. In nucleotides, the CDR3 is TGTGCCAGCAGCTGGGGACAGGGGGACACTGAAGCTTTCTTT.

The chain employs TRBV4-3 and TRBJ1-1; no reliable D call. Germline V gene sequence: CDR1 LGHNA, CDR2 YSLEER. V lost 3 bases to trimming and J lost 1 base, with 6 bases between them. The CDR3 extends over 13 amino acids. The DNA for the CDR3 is TGCGCCAGCAGCCATACTGGGAACACTGAAGCTTTCTTT. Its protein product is CASSHTGNTEAFF.

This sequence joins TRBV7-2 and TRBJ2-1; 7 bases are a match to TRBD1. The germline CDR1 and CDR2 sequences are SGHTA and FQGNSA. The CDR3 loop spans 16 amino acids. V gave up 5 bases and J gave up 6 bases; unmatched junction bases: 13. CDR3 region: CASSAWLGGIGNEQFF. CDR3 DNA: TGTGCCAGCAGCGCCTGGCTAGGGGGCATTGGCAATGAGCAGTTCTTC.

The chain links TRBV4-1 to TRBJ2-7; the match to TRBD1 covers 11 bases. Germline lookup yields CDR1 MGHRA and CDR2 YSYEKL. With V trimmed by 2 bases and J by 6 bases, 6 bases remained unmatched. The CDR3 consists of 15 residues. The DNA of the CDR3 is TGCGCCAGCAGCCAATCCGGACAGGGGGCCTCCGAGCAGTACTTC. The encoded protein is CASSQSGQGASEQYF.

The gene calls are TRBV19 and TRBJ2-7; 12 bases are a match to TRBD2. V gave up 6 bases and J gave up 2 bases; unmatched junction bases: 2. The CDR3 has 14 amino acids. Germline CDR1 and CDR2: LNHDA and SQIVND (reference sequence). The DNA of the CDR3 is TGTGCCAGTAGCGGACTAGCGGGGACCTACGAGCAGTACTTC. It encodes CASSGLAGTYEQYF.

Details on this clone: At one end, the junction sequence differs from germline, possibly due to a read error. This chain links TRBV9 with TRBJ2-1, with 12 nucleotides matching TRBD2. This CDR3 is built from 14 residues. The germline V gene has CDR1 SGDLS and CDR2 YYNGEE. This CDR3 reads CASSVELAGGVSIF. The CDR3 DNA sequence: TGTGCCAGCAGCGTAGAACTAGCGGGAGGTGTTAGCATCTTC.

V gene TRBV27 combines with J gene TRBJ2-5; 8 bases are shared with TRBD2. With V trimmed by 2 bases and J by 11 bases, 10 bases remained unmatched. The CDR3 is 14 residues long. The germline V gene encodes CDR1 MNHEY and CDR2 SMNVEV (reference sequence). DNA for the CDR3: TGTGCCAGCAGTTTAAACAGGGCCGGGGGGGAGCAGTACTTC. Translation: CASSLNRAGGEQYF.

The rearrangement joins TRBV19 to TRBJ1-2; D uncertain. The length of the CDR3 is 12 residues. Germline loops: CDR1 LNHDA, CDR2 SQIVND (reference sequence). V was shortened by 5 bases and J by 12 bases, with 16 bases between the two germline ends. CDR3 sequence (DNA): TGTGCCAGTAGTGAGCCCCGGGTCGGAAACACCTTC. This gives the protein CASSEPRVGNTF.

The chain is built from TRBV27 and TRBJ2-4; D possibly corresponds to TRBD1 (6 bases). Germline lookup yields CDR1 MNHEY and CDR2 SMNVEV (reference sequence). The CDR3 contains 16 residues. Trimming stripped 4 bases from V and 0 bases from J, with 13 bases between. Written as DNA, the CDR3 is TGTGCCAGCAGTTCGGGACAAATATTAGCCAAAAACATTCAGTACTTC. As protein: CASSSGQILAKNIQYF.

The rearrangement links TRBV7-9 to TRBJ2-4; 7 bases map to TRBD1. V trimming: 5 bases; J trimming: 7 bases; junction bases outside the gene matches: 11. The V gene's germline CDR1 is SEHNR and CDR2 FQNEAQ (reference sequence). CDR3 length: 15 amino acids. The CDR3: CASSRGAWDSNIQYF. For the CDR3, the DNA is TGTGCCAGCAGCAGGGGTGCTTGGGACAGCAACATTCAGTACTTC.

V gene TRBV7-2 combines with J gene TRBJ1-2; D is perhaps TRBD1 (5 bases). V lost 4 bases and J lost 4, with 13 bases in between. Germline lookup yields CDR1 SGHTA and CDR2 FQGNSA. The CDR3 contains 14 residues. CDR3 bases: TGTGCCAGCAGCTACCGAGACAGAGGCTATGGCTACACCTTC. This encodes CASSYRDRGYGYTF.

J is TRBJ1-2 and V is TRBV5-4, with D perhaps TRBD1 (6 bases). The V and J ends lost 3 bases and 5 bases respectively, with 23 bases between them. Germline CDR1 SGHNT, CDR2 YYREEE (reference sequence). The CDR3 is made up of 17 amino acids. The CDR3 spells CASSYHVGGRLLYGYTF. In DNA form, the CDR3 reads TGTGCCAGCAGCTATCATGTTGGGGGCCGATTGTTATATGGCTACACCTTC. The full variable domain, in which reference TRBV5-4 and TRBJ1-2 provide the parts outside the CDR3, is ETGVTQSPTHLIKTRGQQVTLRCSSQSGHNTVSWYQQALGQGPQFIFQYYREEENGRGNFPPRFSGLQFPNYSSELNVNALELDDSALYLCASSYHVGGRLLYGYTFGSGTRLTVV.

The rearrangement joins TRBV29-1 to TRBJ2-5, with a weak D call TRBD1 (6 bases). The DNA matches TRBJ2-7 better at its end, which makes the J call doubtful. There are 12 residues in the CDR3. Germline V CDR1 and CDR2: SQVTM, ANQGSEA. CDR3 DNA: TGCAGCGTTGAACAGGACAGCTACGAGCAGTACTTC. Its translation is CSVEQDSYEQYF.

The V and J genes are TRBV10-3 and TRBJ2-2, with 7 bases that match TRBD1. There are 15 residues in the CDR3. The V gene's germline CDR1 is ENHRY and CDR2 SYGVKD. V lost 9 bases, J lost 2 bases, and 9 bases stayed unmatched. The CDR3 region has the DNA TGTGCCATAAACGCCGGGACAGCCAACACCGGGGAGCTGTTTTTT. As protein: CAINAGTANTGELFF.

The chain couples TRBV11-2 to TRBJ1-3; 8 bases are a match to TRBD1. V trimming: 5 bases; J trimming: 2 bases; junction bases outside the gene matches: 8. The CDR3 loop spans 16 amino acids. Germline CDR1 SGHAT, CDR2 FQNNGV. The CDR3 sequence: CASSRQGQGAGNTIYF. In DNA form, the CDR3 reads TGTGCCAGCAGCCGACAGGGGCAGGGGGCTGGAAACACCATATATTTT.

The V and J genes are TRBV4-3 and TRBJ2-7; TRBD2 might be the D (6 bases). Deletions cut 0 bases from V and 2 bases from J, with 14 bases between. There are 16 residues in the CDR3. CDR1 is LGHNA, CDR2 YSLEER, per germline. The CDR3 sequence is CASSQDRLRGPYEQYF. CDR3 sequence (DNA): TGCGCCAGCAGCCAAGATCGATTGCGGGGACCCTACGAGCAGTACTTC.

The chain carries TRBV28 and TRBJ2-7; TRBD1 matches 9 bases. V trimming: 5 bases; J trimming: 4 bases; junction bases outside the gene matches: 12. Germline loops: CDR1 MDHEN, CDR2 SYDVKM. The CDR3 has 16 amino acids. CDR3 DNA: TGTGCCAGCAGTCCTATTGGGACAGGGAACCTGTACGAGCAGTACTTC. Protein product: CASSPIGTGNLYEQYF.

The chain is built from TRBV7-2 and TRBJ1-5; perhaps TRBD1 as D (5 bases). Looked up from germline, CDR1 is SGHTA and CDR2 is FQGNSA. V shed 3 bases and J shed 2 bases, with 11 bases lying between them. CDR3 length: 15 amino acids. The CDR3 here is CASSFAGMGNQPQHF. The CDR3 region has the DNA TGTGCCAGCAGCTTTGCAGGGATGGGCAATCAGCCCCAGCATTTT. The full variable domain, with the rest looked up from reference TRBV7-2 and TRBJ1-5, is GAGVSQSPSNKVTEKGKDVELRCDPISGHTALYWYRQSLGQGLEFLIYFQGNSAPDKSGLPSDRFSAERTGGSVSTLTIQRTQQEDSAVYLCASSFAGMGNQPQHFGDGTRLSIL.

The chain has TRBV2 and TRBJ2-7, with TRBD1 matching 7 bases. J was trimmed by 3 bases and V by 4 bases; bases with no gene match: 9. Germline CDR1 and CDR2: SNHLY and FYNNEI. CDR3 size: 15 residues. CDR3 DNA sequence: TGTGCCAGCAGTGGACTCGGACAGGCGAACTACGAGCAGTACTTC. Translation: CASSGLGQANYEQYF.

The DNA of the CDR3 is TGCGCCAGCAGCTTACAGCGGGAATACAATGAGCAGTTCTTC. It yields the protein CASSLQREYNEQFF. The chain joins TRBV5-1 to TRBJ2-1, with TRBD2 matching over 7 bases. The CDR3 has 14 amino acids. Unmatched junction bases numbered 3, after V lost 2 bases and J lost 4 bases. Germline CDR1 and CDR2: SGHRS and YFSETQ.

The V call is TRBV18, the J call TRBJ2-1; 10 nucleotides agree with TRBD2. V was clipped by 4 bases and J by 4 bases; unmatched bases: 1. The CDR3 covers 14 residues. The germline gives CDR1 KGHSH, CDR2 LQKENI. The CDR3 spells CASSLAGGYNEQFF. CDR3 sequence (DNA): TGTGCCAGCTCACTAGCGGGAGGTTACAATGAGCAGTTCTTC. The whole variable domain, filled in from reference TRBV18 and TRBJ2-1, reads NAGVMQNPRHLVRRRGQEARLRCSPMKGHSHVYWYRQLPEEGLKFMVYLQKENIIDESGMPKERFSAEFPKEGPSILRIQQVVRGDSAAYFCASSLAGGYNEQFFGPGTRLTVL.

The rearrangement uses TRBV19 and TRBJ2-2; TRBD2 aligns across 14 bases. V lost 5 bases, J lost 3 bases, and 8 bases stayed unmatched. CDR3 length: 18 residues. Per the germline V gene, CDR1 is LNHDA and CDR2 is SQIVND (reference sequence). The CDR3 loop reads CASSSPGLAGVDTGELFF. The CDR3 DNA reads TGTGCCAGTAGTTCCCCGGGACTAGCGGGAGTTGACACCGGGGAGCTGTTTTTT.

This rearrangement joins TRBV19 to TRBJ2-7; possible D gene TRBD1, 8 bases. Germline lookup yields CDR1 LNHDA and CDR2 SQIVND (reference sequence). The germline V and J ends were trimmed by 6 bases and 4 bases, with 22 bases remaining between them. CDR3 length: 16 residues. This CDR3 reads CASSRTGQGGRYEQYF. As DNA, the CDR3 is TGTGCCAGTAGCCGGACCGGACAGGGAGGGAGGTACGAGCAGTACTTC.

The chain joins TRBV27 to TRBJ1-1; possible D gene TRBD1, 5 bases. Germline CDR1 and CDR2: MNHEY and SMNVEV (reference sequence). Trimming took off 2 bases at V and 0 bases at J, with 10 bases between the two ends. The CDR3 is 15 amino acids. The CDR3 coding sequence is TGTGCCAGCAGTTTAATGGCAGGGTTGAACACTGAAGCTTTCTTT. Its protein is CASSLMAGLNTEAFF.

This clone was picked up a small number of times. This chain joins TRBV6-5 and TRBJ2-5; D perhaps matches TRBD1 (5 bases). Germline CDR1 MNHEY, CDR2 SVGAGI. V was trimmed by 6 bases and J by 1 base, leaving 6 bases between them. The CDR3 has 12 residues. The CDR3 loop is CASRTVQETQYF. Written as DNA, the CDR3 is TGTGCCAGCAGGACAGTCCAAGAGACCCAGTACTTC.

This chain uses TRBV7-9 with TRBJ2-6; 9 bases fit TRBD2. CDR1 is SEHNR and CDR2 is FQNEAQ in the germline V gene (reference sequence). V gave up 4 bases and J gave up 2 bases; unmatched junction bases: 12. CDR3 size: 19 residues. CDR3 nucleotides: TGTGCCAGCAGCTCCCAGGTGGGAAGCGGGAGGACTGGGGCCAACGTCCTGACTTTC. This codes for CASSSQVGSGRTGANVLTF.

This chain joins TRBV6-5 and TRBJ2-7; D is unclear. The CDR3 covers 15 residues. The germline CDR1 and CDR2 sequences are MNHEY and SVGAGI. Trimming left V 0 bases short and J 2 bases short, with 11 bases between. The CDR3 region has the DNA TGTGCCAGCAGTTACTCAGCCAGGCCACCCTACGAGCAGTACTTC. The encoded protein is CASSYSARPPYEQYF.